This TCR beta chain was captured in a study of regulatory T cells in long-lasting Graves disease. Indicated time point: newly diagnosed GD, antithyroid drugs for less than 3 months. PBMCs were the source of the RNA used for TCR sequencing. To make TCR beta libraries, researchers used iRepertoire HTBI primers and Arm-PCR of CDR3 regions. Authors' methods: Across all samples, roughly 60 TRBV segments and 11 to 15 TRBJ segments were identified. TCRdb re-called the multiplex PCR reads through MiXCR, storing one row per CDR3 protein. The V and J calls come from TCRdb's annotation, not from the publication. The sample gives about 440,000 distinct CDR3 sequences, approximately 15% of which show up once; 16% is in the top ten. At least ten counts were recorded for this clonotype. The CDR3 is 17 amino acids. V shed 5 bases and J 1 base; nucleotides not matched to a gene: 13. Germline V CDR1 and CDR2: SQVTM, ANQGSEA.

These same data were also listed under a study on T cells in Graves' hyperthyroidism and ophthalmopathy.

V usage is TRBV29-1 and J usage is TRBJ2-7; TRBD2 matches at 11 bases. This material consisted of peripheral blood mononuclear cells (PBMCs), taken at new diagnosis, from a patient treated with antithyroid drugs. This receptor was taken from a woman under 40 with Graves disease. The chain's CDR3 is CSVFTTTRTSGSYEQYF. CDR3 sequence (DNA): TGCAGCGTTTTCACCACGACAAGGACTAGCGGGTCCTACGAGCAGTACTTC.